The rows below give T cell receptor beta chains drawn from one sample of a study of T cells in Graves' hyperthyroidism and ophthalmopathy. MiXCR was run by TCRdb on the multiplex PCR reads, yielding one entry per CDR3 protein. The sample has around 290,000 distinct CDR3 sequences, approximately 15% seen once. The sample comprised blood. Every receptor here comes from a woman in her thirties or forties with Graves' hyperthyroidism. The CDR3 runs from the conserved cysteine through the conserved F or W. Fields, in order: CDR3 length, J gene, clone size, V gene, D gene, CDR3 protein, CDR3 DNA. D genes are given only for firm matches. Clone size is given for some rows only: seen once, a few or many times, or a class if the clone is expanded.

>15|TRBJ1-2|NA|TRBV4-1|NA
CASSQVDGIGYGYTF
TGCGCCAGCAGCCAAGTCGACGGGATAGGTTATGGCTACACCTTC
>12|TRBJ2-2|once|TRBV29-1|NA
CSVEMGAGELFF
TGCAGCGTTGAGATGGGGGCCGGGGAGCTGTTTTTT
>11|TRBJ2-5|NA|TRBV5-1|NA
CASKGEETQYF
TGCGCCAGCAAGGGAGAAGAGACCCAGTACTTC
>16|TRBJ2-7|few|TRBV19|TRBD1
CASSNLAGTGGHEQYF
TGTGCCAGTAGTAATCTCGCCGGGACAGGGGGCCACGAGCAGTACTTC
>17|TRBJ1-2|many|TRBV19|NA
CASSTSLGKSANYGYTF
TGTGCCAGTAGTACCTCCCTGGGCAAATCAGCTAACTATGGCTACACCTTC
>15|TRBJ2-3|many|TRBV7-3|NA
CASSFGGLHTDTQYF
TGTGCCAGCAGCTTCGGTGGTCTCCACACAGATACGCAGTATTTT
>14|TRBJ2-7|many|TRBV6-5|NA
CASSYSLGSYEQYF
TGTGCCAGCAGTTACTCGCTGGGCAGCTACGAGCAGTACTTC
>13|TRBJ1-1|many|TRBV10-3|NA
CAISGLGNTEAFF
TGTGCCATCAGTGGGCTGGGAAACACTGAAGCTTTCTTT
>15|TRBJ2-5|many|TRBV2|TRBD1
CASSGGTGGRETQYF
TGTGCCAGCAGTGGAGGGACAGGGGGCCGGGAGACCCAGTACTTC
>13|TRBJ2-5|NA|TRBV13|NA
CASAPPDQETQYF
TGTGCCAGCGCACCCCCGGACCAAGAGACCCAGTACTTC
>12|TRBJ2-3|many|TRBV5-1|NA
CASSLDRGTQYF
TGCGCCAGCAGCTTGGATCGGGGAACGCAGTATTTT
>11|TRBJ1-3|many|TRBV2|NA
CASGPGNTIYF
TGTGCCAGCGGCCCTGGAAACACCATATATTTT
>16|TRBJ2-1|many|TRBV6-9|NA
CASRTLADSTYNEQFF
TGTGCCAGCAGAACCCTCGCGGATTCCACCTACAATGAGCAGTTCTTC
>15|TRBJ2-5|many|TRBV3-1|TRBD2
CASSPPGRAQETQYF
TGTGCCAGCAGCCCCCCCGGGAGGGCCCAAGAGACCCAGTACTTC
>13|TRBJ1-1|many|TRBV6-2/TRBV6-3|NA
CASSQLGLTEAFF
TGTGCCAGCAGTCAACTCGGGCTAACTGAAGCTTTCTTT
>14|TRBJ2-1|NA|TRBV28|NA
CASSLIGDYNEQFF
TGTGCCAGCAGTTTAATAGGCGACTACAATGAGCAGTTCTTC
>17|TRBJ2-7|NA|TRBV5-1|TRBD2
CASSLGSSGRASYEQYF
TGCGCCAGCAGCTTGGGCTCTAGCGGGAGGGCCTCCTACGAGCAGTACTTC
>15|TRBJ2-4|many|TRBV7-2|NA
CASSLSGRQWNIQYF
TGTGCCAGCAGCTTAAGTGGCAGGCAGTGGAACATTCAGTACTTC
>15|TRBJ2-5|many|TRBV24-1|NA
CATSDARSEGETQYF
TGTGCCACCAGTGATGCCAGGAGCGAGGGAGAGACCCAGTACTTC
>16|TRBJ2-5|many|TRBV20-1|NA
CSARYLRWGKGETQYF
TGCAGTGCTAGATACCTAAGGTGGGGGAAAGGAGAGACCCAGTACTTC
>15|TRBJ2-1|NA|TRBV18|NA
CASSPPSRGPNEQFF
TGTGCCAGCTCACCACCTAGCCGTGGCCCAAATGAGCAGTTCTTC
>11|TRBJ2-7|many|TRBV12-3/TRBV12-4|NA
CASSLYDEQYF
TGTGCCAGCAGTTTATACGACGAGCAGTACTTC
>14|TRBJ1-5|many|TRBV2|NA
CATRDFGNDQPQHF
TGTGCCACCAGGGATTTTGGGAATGATCAGCCCCAGCATTTT
>14|TRBJ1-6|NA|TRBV27|NA
CATRRSSYNSPLHF
TGTGCCACCCGCAGGAGCTCCTATAATTCACCCCTCCACTTT
>14|TRBJ1-5|many|TRBV27|TRBD1
CASSPRQGSQPQHF
TGTGCCAGCAGTCCGCGACAGGGTAGCCAGCCCCAGCATTTT
>13|TRBJ2-1|many|TRBV6-1|NA
CASSPTRYNEQFF
TGTGCCAGCAGCCCTACTCGTTACAATGAGCAGTTCTTC
>13|TRBJ1-1|many|TRBV6-1|NA
CASSLGGPTEAFF
TGTGCCAGCAGCCTGGGTGGGCCCACTGAAGCTTTCTTT
>15|TRBJ2-1|many|TRBV13|NA
CASSSGPVGYNEQFF
TGTGCCAGCAGCTCCGGCCCCGTGGGGTACAATGAGCAGTTCTTC
>14|TRBJ2-7|few|TRBV30|NA
CAWSRQYGKYEQYF
TGTGCCTGGAGTCGTCAATATGGGAAATACGAGCAGTACTTC
>13|TRBJ1-4|few|TRBV18|TRBD1
CASSRGTDEKLFF
TGTGCCAGCTCTAGAGGGACAGATGAAAAACTGTTTTTT
>16|TRBJ2-7|many|TRBV24-1|NA
CATSDLKGHLNYEQYF
TGTGCCACCAGTGACCTTAAGGGACATCTAAACTACGAGCAGTACTTC
>15|TRBJ2-1|many|TRBV7-9|TRBD1
CASSAGTGVYNEQFF
TGTGCCAGCAGCGCTGGGACAGGGGTTTACAATGAGCAGTTCTTC
>19|TRBJ1-2|NA|TRBV4-1|NA
CASSQVGHVSLGRHYGYTF
TGCGCCAGCAGCCAAGTAGGACACGTGAGCTTGGGGCGGCACTATGGCTACACCTTC
>16|TRBJ1-4|few|TRBV19|TRBD1
CASREIVQGAEEKLFF
TGTGCCAGTAGAGAAATTGTACAGGGGGCTGAAGAAAAACTGTTTTTT
>15|TRBJ1-4|few|TRBV19|NA
CASSIGTTKGEKLFF
TGTGCCAGTAGTATAGGAACCACCAAAGGTGAAAAACTGTTTTTT
>15|TRBJ2-7|few|TRBV7-2|NA
CASSPTGGSYYEQYF
TGTGCCAGCAGCCCAACCGGGGGCAGTTATTACGAGCAGTACTTC
>15|TRBJ2-2|few|TRBV5-6|NA
CASSLVSSRTGELFF
TGTGCCAGCAGCTTGGTCAGTTCAAGGACCGGGGAGCTGTTTTTT
>14|TRBJ1-5|many|TRBV20-1|NA
CSARRGGGNQPQHF
TGCAGTGCTAGGAGGGGGGGTGGCAATCAGCCCCAGCATTTT
>17|TRBJ2-1|many|TRBV7-2|TRBD2
CASSLARLAEGYNEQFF
TGTGCCAGCAGCTTAGCAAGACTAGCGGAAGGTTACAATGAGCAGTTCTTC
>14|TRBJ1-2|NA|TRBV20-1|TRBD1
CSARDRYRGDGYTF
TGCAGTGCTAGAGATAGGTACAGGGGAGATGGCTACACCTTC
>14|TRBJ1-1|few|TRBV7-9|NA
CASSLLSQGTEAFF
TGTGCCAGCAGCCTACTATCACAGGGTACTGAAGCTTTCTTT
>16|TRBJ2-1|many|TRBV5-1|TRBD1
CASSDPGGSGYNEQFF
TGCGCCAGCAGCGATCCAGGGGGAAGTGGCTACAATGAGCAGTTCTTC
>15|TRBJ2-4|NA|TRBV20-1|NA
CSATLSDLAKNIQYF
TGCAGTGCTACCCTTAGCGATCTAGCCAAAAACATTCAGTACTTC
>15|TRBJ1-4|many|TRBV3-1|TRBD1
CASSQWTGSNEKLFF
TGTGCCAGCAGCCAGTGGACAGGGTCTAATGAAAAACTGTTTTTT
>13|TRBJ2-2|many|TRBV19|NA
CASSTYSAGELFF
TGTGCCAGTAGTACGTACTCCGCCGGGGAGCTGTTTTTT
>14|TRBJ2-2|NA|TRBV19|NA
CASSIEGRGGELFF
TGTGCCAGTAGTATAGAAGGCAGAGGCGGGGAGCTGTTTTTT
>16|TRBJ2-7|few|TRBV27|NA
CASSSQHRLATNLQYF
TGTGCCAGCAGTTCACAGCACAGGTTAGCTACGAATTTGCAGTACTTC
>14|TRBJ2-5|many|TRBV6-1|NA
CASTSTGARETQYF
TGTGCCAGCACCTCAACGGGGGCGAGGGAGACCCAGTACTTC
>12|TRBJ1-2|many|TRBV27|NA
CASGRGPHGYTF
TGTGCCAGCGGACGGGGCCCTCATGGCTACACCTTC
>14|TRBJ1-4|many|TRBV27|NA
CASRPGVDNEKLFF
TGTGCCAGCAGGCCAGGGGTGGATAATGAAAAACTGTTTTTT
>14|TRBJ2-7|NA|TRBV18|TRBD1
CASSPVGRDREQYF
TGTGCCAGCTCACCCGTGGGCAGGGACAGGGAGCAGTACTTC
>14|TRBJ2-2|many|TRBV5-8|NA
CASRSKGGTGELFF
TGTGCCAGCAGGTCCAAGGGGGGCACCGGGGAGCTGTTTTTT
>13|TRBJ2-1|many|TRBV12-3/TRBV12-4|NA
CASSFLTFNEQFF
TGTGCCAGCAGTTTTCTGACCTTCAATGAGCAGTTCTTC
>11|TRBJ2-3|many|TRBV6-1|NA
CASTGPGTQYF
TGTGCCAGCACTGGTCCGGGTACGCAGTATTTT
>15|TRBJ2-7|many|TRBV7-9|TRBD1
CASSLFVGQGSEQYF
TGTGCCAGCAGCTTATTCGTGGGACAGGGATCCGAGCAGTACTTC
>16|TRBJ2-5|many|TRBV12-3/TRBV12-4|TRBD1
CASSPAAGQGGETQYF
TGTGCCAGCAGCCCGGCCGCGGGACAGGGCGGAGAGACCCAGTACTTC
>12|TRBJ1-1|many|TRBV7-9|NA
CASSPAQLEAFF
TGTGCCAGCAGCCCAGCACAGCTTGAAGCTTTCTTT
>14|TRBJ1-5|many|TRBV3-1|NA
CASSQDLVNQPQHF
TGTGCCAGCAGCCAAGATTTGGTGAATCAGCCCCAGCATTTT
>15|TRBJ2-1|NA|TRBV7-9|TRBD2
CASSLLAGGRIEQFF
TGTGCCAGCAGCTTGCTAGCGGGAGGGCGTATTGAGCAGTTCTTC
>15|TRBJ2-3|few|TRBV20-1|TRBD2
CSAKRTSGVTDTQYF
TGCAGTGCTAAAAGAACTAGCGGGGTGACAGATACGCAGTATTTT